The next 30 T cell receptor beta chains were all read from a single sample in a study of beta chain features in type 1 diabetes. The whole isolated RNA underwent reverse transcription, so sequencing captured expressed TCRB transcripts. The method was immunoSEQ multiplex PCR; TCRdb's version includes in-frame clones alone and lacks a portion of them. The table records a few hundred thousand clones, roughly a quarter of them present only once. General study results and limits: TCRB CDR3s were moderately but significantly shorter in Type 1 diabetes patients in all four CD4+ subsets.

For these receptors, no antigen is known. Sequenced input: naive CD4+ T cells from blood. The receptors shown here come from a woman in her thirties with type 1 diabetes.

V usage is TRBV9 and J usage is TRBJ2-1, with TRBD1 identical over 8 bases. Germline lookup yields CDR1 SGDLS and CDR2 YYNGEE. CDR3 length: 16 residues. V trimming: 0 bases; J trimming: 4 bases; junction bases outside the gene matches: 6. DNA for the CDR3: TGTGCCAGCAGCGTAGCAGGGGGCGTTTCTTACAATGAGCAGTTCTTC. Protein: CASSVAGGVSYNEQFF. Together with reference TRBV9 and TRBJ2-1, the CDR3 gives the full variable domain: DSGVTQTPKHLITATGQRVTLRCSPRSGDLSVYWYQQSLDQGLQFLIQYYNGEERAKGNILERFSAQQFPDLHSELNLSSLELGDSALYFCASSVAGGVSYNEQFFGPGTRLTVL.

This clone was counted a few times. The V and J genes are TRBV25-1 and TRBJ2-1; 7 bases line up with TRBD1. The length of the CDR3 is 16 residues. J gave up 3 bases and V 3 bases, and 8 bases lay outside the gene matches. CDR1 is MGHDK, CDR2 SYGVNS, per germline. The CDR3 spells CASSDPGTDFYNEQFF. In DNA, the CDR3 is TGTGCCAGCAGTGATCCCGGGACAGATTTCTACAATGAGCAGTTCTTC. The full variable domain, in which reference TRBV25-1 and TRBJ2-1 provide the parts outside the CDR3, is EADIYQTPRYLVIGTGKKITLECSQTMGHDKMYWYQQDPGMELHLIHYSYGVNSTEKGDLSSESTVSRIRTEHFPLTLESARPSHTSQYLCASSDPGTDFYNEQFFGPGTRLTVL.

The chain employs TRBV30 and TRBJ1-2, with D perhaps matching TRBD1 (5 bases). This CDR3 spans 11 amino acids. Germline-derived CDR1 and CDR2 are GTSNPN and SVGIG (reference sequence). V lost 2 bases to trimming and J lost 11 bases, with 12 bases between them. The CDR3 region has the DNA TGTGCCTGGAGTTCGGCAGGGAGGTACACCTTC. As protein: CAWSSAGRYTF. Variable domain in full (rest from reference TRBV30 and TRBJ1-2): SQTIHQWPATLVQPVGSPLSLECTVEGTSNPNLYWYRQAAGRGLQLLFYSVGIGQISSEVPQNLSASRPQDRQFILSSKKLLLSDSGFYLCAWSSAGRYTFGSGTRLTVV.

V is TRBV11-3 and J is TRBJ2-5; the match to TRBD2 covers 10 bases. V trimming: 5 bases; J trimming: 4 bases; junction bases outside the gene matches: 7. Germline CDR1 and CDR2: SGHNT and YENEEA. The CDR3 covers 15 residues. CDR3 bases: TGTGCCAGCAGCGCCGGACTAGCGGTTCCAGAGACCCAGTACTTC. It is translated as CASSAGLAVPETQYF.

This rearrangement joins TRBV30 to TRBJ2-6; no reliable D call. Germline assignment: CDR1 GTSNPN and CDR2 SVGIG (reference sequence). The CDR3 runs 14 residues. V lost 2 bases and J 0 bases, leaving 5 bases between the germline ends. The CDR3 reads CAWSRNSGANVLTF. The CDR3 bases are TGTGCCTGGAGTCGTAACTCTGGGGCCAACGTCCTGACTTTC.

This clone occurred a few times. The chain couples TRBV2 to TRBJ1-5; 7 nucleotides align to TRBD1. The germline CDR1 and CDR2 sequences are SNHLY and FYNNEI. The CDR3 covers 18 residues. J was trimmed by 0 bases and V by 5 bases; bases with no gene match: 13. CDR3: CASSRLGTAGYSNQPQHF. The CDR3 bases are TGTGCCAGCAGTCGACTCGGGACAGCCGGCTATAGCAATCAGCCCCAGCATTTT.

The chain uses TRBV10-3 and TRBJ2-5, with 8 bases that match TRBD2. V lost 3 bases, J lost 5 bases, and 8 bases stayed unmatched. Germline CDR1 and CDR2: ENHRY and SYGVKD. This CDR3 comprises 15 residues. CDR3 sequence reads: CAISDGAGAGETQYF. The CDR3 nucleotides read TGTGCCATCAGTGATGGAGCGGGAGCCGGGGAGACCCAGTACTTC.

This clone was detected a few times. The chain joins TRBV25-1 to TRBJ1-1; no definite D call. Trimming pared 3 bases from V and 4 bases from J, leaving 9 bases between. CDR3 length: 13 amino acids. In germline, CDR1 is MGHDK, CDR2 SYGVNS. The CDR3 region is CASSDPPGTEAFF. The CDR3 DNA reads as TGTGCCAGCAGTGACCCGCCGGGCACTGAAGCTTTCTTT. Complete variable domain (other parts from reference TRBV25-1 and TRBJ1-1): EADIYQTPRYLVIGTGKKITLECSQTMGHDKMYWYQQDPGMELHLIHYSYGVNSTEKGDLSSESTVSRIRTEHFPLTLESARPSHTSQYLCASSDPPGTEAFFGQGTRLTVV.

This chain links TRBV29-1 with TRBJ1-1, with 8 nucleotides matching TRBD1. Germline V gives CDR1 SQVTM, CDR2 ANQGSEA. The CDR3 loop spans 14 amino acids. V dropped 6 bases and J dropped 4; count of bases not matched to a gene: 10. The CDR3 loop is CSVLTGGLSTEAFF. In DNA form, the CDR3 reads TGCAGCGTCCTAACAGGGGGTTTGAGCACTGAAGCTTTCTTT.

This clone was observed a handful of times. The chain recombines TRBV4-1 with TRBJ2-1; 8 nucleotides agree with TRBD1. The germline V gene has CDR1 MGHRA and CDR2 YSYEKL. CDR3 length: 16 residues. V lost 1 base to trimming and J lost 4 bases; unmatched junction nucleotides: 6. CDR3 bases: TGCGCCAGCAGCCAAGGCCCGGGACAGGAATACAATGAGCAGTTCTTC. Protein sequence: CASSQGPGQEYNEQFF.

This clone was found a few times. The chain is built from TRBV7-2 and TRBJ1-1, with 8 bases fitting TRBD1. J was trimmed by 5 bases and V by 3 bases; bases with no gene match: 2. The CDR3 length is 13 residues. Germline loops: CDR1 SGHTA, CDR2 FQGNSA. Here the CDR3 DNA reads TGTGCCAGCAGCTTCTACAGGGGGACTGAAGCTTTCTTT. This codes for CASSFYRGTEAFF.

V gene TRBV29-1 combines with J gene TRBJ2-5; 11 bases match TRBD1. The CDR3 loop spans 15 amino acids. Germline V gene data show CDR1 as SQVTM and CDR2 as ANQGSEA. V dropped 6 bases and J dropped 2; count of bases not matched to a gene: 8. The chain's CDR3 is CSVATGTGGQETQYF. CDR3 nucleotides: TGCAGCGTGGCGACCGGGACAGGGGGGCAAGAGACCCAGTACTTC.

This chain joins TRBV5-1 and TRBJ2-1, with TRBD2 identical over 13 bases. V shed 4 bases and J 10 bases; nucleotides not matched to a gene: 2. The CDR3 length is 13 residues. From germline, CDR1 is SGHRS and CDR2 YFSETQ. CDR3: CASSQGLAGEQFF. As DNA, the CDR3 is TGCGCCAGCAGCCAGGGACTAGCGGGAGAGCAGTTCTTC.

This chain joins TRBV10-3 and TRBJ2-1; maybe TRBD2 (6 bases). V lost 11 bases and J lost 7, with 21 bases in between. CDR3 size: 14 residues. Germline CDR1 and CDR2: ENHRY and SYGVKD. The CDR3: CAARDSQKPNEQFF. The CDR3 DNA reads TGTGCCGCGCGGGACTCCCAGAAACCGAATGAGCAGTTCTTC.

The chain uses TRBV10-3 and TRBJ1-2, with 8 bases identical to TRBD1. CDR1 is ENHRY and CDR2 is SYGVKD in the germline V gene. The ends lost 10 bases at V and 0 bases at J; junction bases unmatched: 4. This CDR3 has 13 amino acids. This CDR3 reads CATGTGPNYGYTF. The CDR3 region has the DNA TGTGCCACTGGGACAGGACCTAACTATGGCTACACCTTC.

This clone has only a few counts. This chain uses TRBV28 with TRBJ2-7; no reliable D call. Germline V lookup: CDR1 MDHEN, CDR2 SYDVKM. Trimming took 8 bases from V and 4 from J, leaving 9 bases between them. This CDR3 comprises 11 residues. CDR3 coding DNA: TGTGCCAGCTCATGGCGGTACGAGCAGTACTTC. It codes for CASSWRYEQYF. The full variable domain, with the rest looked up from reference TRBV28 and TRBJ2-7, is DVKVTQSSRYLVKRTGEKVFLECVQDMDHENMFWYRQDPGLGLRLIYFSYDVKMKEKGDIPEGYSVSREKKERFSLILESASTNQTSMYLCASSWRYEQYFGPGTRLTVT.

The sample holds a few counts of this clone. The rearrangement links TRBV28 to TRBJ2-7; TRBD1 matches at 8 bases. V dropped 6 bases and J dropped 4; count of bases not matched to a gene: 14. CDR3 length equals 16 residues. CDR1 and CDR2 from the germline V gene are MDHEN and SYDVKM. The CDR3 protein is CASRRSGQGIGYEQYF. Written as DNA, the CDR3 is TGTGCCAGCAGGAGATCCGGACAGGGCATAGGTTACGAGCAGTACTTC.

This chain joins TRBV4-1 and TRBJ2-7; 11 bases are shared with TRBD2. Germline V gives CDR1 MGHRA, CDR2 YSYEKL. The CDR3 runs 17 residues. Germline trimming cut 1 base from V and 5 bases from J; bases unmatched to any gene: 10. The CDR3 protein is CASSQVASLAGEDEQYF. CDR3 sequence (DNA): TGCGCCAGCAGCCAAGTCGCCTCACTAGCGGGAGAGGACGAGCAGTACTTC.

The gene calls are TRBV7-9 and TRBJ2-7; no clear D gene. The ends were cut back, 5 bases at V and 2 bases at J, with 7 bases in the middle. The CDR3 loop spans 12 amino acids. Germline V lookup: CDR1 SEHNR, CDR2 FQNEAQ (reference sequence). The DNA of the CDR3 is TGTGCCAGCAGCCCTGCGGCCTACGAGCAGTACTTC. Translating gives CASSPAAYEQYF.

This clone was counted between two and nine times. J is TRBJ1-5 and V is TRBV2; D unclear. Germline V CDR1 and CDR2: SNHLY, FYNNEI. The CDR3 is 14 amino acids. V was trimmed by 5 bases and J by 4 bases, leaving 12 bases between them. The DNA of the CDR3 is TGTGCCAGCAGTAGGGAGGCGGGGAATCAGCCCCAGCATTTT. Translated: CASSREAGNQPQHF.

The V gene is TRBV30, the J gene TRBJ1-2, with D uncertain. The germline CDR1 and CDR2 sequences are GTSNPN and SVGIG (reference sequence). V shed 5 bases and J shed 3 bases, with 7 bases lying between them. The CDR3 has 11 amino acids. In nucleotides, the CDR3 is TGTGCCTGGCAAATTGACTATGGCTACACCTTC. Translated, it gives CAWQIDYGYTF.

This clone was found a few times. CDR3 in amino acids: CASRDYNEQFF. Written as DNA, the CDR3 is TGTGCCAGCCGGGACTACAATGAGCAGTTCTTC. The chain employs TRBV2 and TRBJ2-1, with D maybe TRBD2 (5 bases). Per the germline V gene, CDR1 is SNHLY and CDR2 is FYNNEI. V was trimmed by 8 bases and J by 3 bases, leaving 5 bases between them. The CDR3 extends over 11 amino acids.

The gene calls are TRBV6-5 and TRBJ2-3, with D possibly being TRBD2 (6 bases). Germline V lookup: CDR1 MNHEY, CDR2 SVGAGI. V was trimmed by 7 bases and J by 2 bases, leaving 16 bases between them. The CDR3 is made up of 15 amino acids. The CDR3 spells CASTFQGGDTDTQYF. The CDR3 DNA is TGTGCCAGCACCTTCCAGGGAGGAGACACAGATACGCAGTATTTT.

The genes are TRBV2 and TRBJ1-5, with unresolved D. The CDR3 extends over 11 amino acids. V shed 8 bases and J shed 8 bases, with 10 bases lying between them. Germline V lookup: CDR1 SNHLY, CDR2 FYNNEI. The CDR3 DNA follows: TGTGCCAGCTCCGGCGGGGAGCCCCAGCATTTT. Amino acid sequence: CASSGGEPQHF.

V is TRBV14 and J is TRBJ2-5; 7 bases fit TRBD2. With 6 bases clipped from V and 2 bases from J, the junction kept 6 bases outside the gene matches. The CDR3 has 14 residues. CDR1 is SGHDN and CDR2 is FVKESK in the germline V gene. CDR3 residues: CASSPPLAQETQYF. Here the CDR3 DNA reads TGTGCCAGCAGTCCCCCACTAGCGCAAGAGACCCAGTACTTC.

This clone appeared a few times. The V and J genes are TRBV18 and TRBJ1-2; D gene unclear. The CDR3 covers 12 residues. Trimming took 0 bases from V and 6 from J, leaving 5 bases between them. Germline V gene data show CDR1 as KGHSH and CDR2 as LQKENI. CDR3 DNA: TGTGCCAGCTCACCACCGGCGGATGGCTACACCTTC. Encoded protein: CASSPPADGYTF.

The gene calls are TRBV5-1 and TRBJ2-1; 9 bases line up with TRBD2. The CDR3 spans 16 residues. Germline V gives CDR1 SGHRS, CDR2 YFSETQ. J gave up 4 bases and V 0 bases, and 5 bases lay outside the gene matches. CDR3 protein: CASSLEVLAGYNEQFF. CDR3 coding DNA: TGCGCCAGCAGCTTGGAGGTCCTAGCGGGATACAATGAGCAGTTCTTC.

The CDR3 DNA reads as TGTGCCAGCTCACCTCTACTAGCCCGCAATGAGCAGTTCTTC. Translation: CASSPLLARNEQFF. The chain carries TRBV18 and TRBJ2-1; D may be TRBD2 (6 bases). The CDR3 consists of 14 residues. Germline V gene data show CDR1 as KGHSH and CDR2 as LQKENI. The V end was cut by 3 bases, the J end by 6 bases, with 12 bases between.

This clone showed up just a few times. The chain couples TRBV29-1 to TRBJ1-5, with a weak D call TRBD1 (5 bases). The CDR3 has 13 amino acids. Trimming stripped 3 bases from V and 4 bases from J, with 10 bases between. Germline V gene data show CDR1 as SQVTM and CDR2 as ANQGSEA. CDR3 sequence (DNA): TGCAGCGTTGATTTCGGGGGAAATCAGCCCCAGCATTTT. The encoded protein is CSVDFGGNQPQHF. The full variable domain, with the rest looked up from reference TRBV29-1 and TRBJ1-5, is SAVISQKPSRDICQRGTSLTIQCQVDSQVTMMFWYRQQPGQSLTLIATANQGSEATYESGFVIDKFPISRPNLTFSTLTVSNMSPEDSSIYLCSVDFGGNQPQHFGDGTRLSIL.

The chain is built from TRBV29-1 and TRBJ2-7; 12 positions agree with TRBD2. Per the germline V gene, CDR1 is SQVTM and CDR2 is ANQGSEA. The CDR3 covers 14 residues. V gave up 6 bases and J gave up 4 bases; unmatched junction bases: 7. CDR3 residues: CSVQTSGRRYEQYF. The DNA for the CDR3 is TGCAGCGTCCAAACTAGCGGGAGGAGGTACGAGCAGTACTTC.